The 23 T cell receptor beta chains reported below all come from one sample, sequenced in a study of T cells in Graves' hyperthyroidism and ophthalmopathy. Amplified TCR beta CDR3 regions came from RNA transcripts. The HTBI set primed first-round TCR CDR3 RT-PCR. TCRdb called the multiplex PCR reads again in MiXCR, with one record for every CDR3 protein. The table lists about 640,000 distinct CDR3 sequences, about 45% of them singletons, with under 8.5% in the top ten. Sequencing was done on a sample of peripheral blood or thyroid tissue (not recorded which). All receptors come from an adult man with Graves' disease, either hyperthyroidism or ophthalmopathy (not recorded which).

The V gene is TRBV10-3, the J gene TRBJ1-2; a weak D match, TRBD1 (5 bases). Germline CDR1 reads ENHRY; CDR2 reads SYGVKD. This CDR3 comprises 12 residues. Between the trimmed V and J ends, which lost 6 bases and 3 bases, there was a span of 8 bases. The CDR3: CAISGAYYGYTF. The CDR3 DNA reads as TGTGCCATCAGCGGGGCCTACTATGGCTACACCTTC.

This chain uses TRBV7-6 with TRBJ2-5, with 8 bases aligning to TRBD2. In germline, CDR1 is SGHVS, CDR2 FNYEAQ. The CDR3 runs to 14 residues. The V and J ends lost 5 bases and 7 bases, in that order; junction bases with no gene match: 9. Here the CDR3 reads CASSVSSGLATQYF. In nucleotides, the CDR3 is TGTGCCAGCAGCGTTTCTTCAGGACTAGCGACCCAGTACTTC. The entire variable domain, with the rest obtained from reference TRBV7-6 and TRBJ2-5, is as follows: GAGVSQSPRYKVTKRGQDVALRCDPISGHVSLYWYRQALGQGPEFLTYFNYEAQQDKSGLPNDRFSAERPEGSISTLTIQRTEQRDSAMYRCASSVSSGLATQYFGPGTRLLVL.

CDR3 nucleotides: TGCAGTGCTAGAGCCTCCGCCGGTCAGGGGCTATGGTGGGAGACCCAGTACTTC. Translation: CSARASAGQGLWWETQYF. V and J are TRBV20-1 and TRBJ2-5; D is possibly TRBD1 (6 bases). Germline V gene data show CDR1 as DFQATT and CDR2 as SNEGSKA (reference sequence). V was pared by 1 base and J by 5 bases, with 26 bases between. CDR3 size: 18 residues.

This rearrangement joins TRBV25-1 to TRBJ1-5; a weak D match, TRBD1 (5 bases). Germline V CDR1 and CDR2: MGHDK, SYGVNS. V gave up 6 bases and J gave up 5 bases, with 14 bases separating them. CDR3 length equals 14 residues. The CDR3 DNA reads as TGTGCCAGCAGGTCGGGGGAAGGGCATCAGCCCCAGCATTTT. Amino acid sequence: CASRSGEGHQPQHF.

The rearrangement links TRBV29-1 to TRBJ2-5; D is undetermined. CDR1 is SQVTM and CDR2 is ANQGSEA in the germline V gene. CDR3 size: 12 residues. Trimming removed 7 bases from V and 2 bases from J, with 11 bases in between. CDR3 amino acids: CSDGDFQETQYF. The CDR3 DNA is TGCAGCGATGGGGATTTTCAAGAGACCCAGTACTTC.

The chain uses TRBV29-1 and TRBJ1-1; 9 bases are a match to TRBD1. From germline, CDR1 is SQVTM and CDR2 ANQGSEA. The CDR3 covers 12 residues. In DNA form, the CDR3 reads TGCAGTTTAACGACAGGGGGCACTGAAGCTTTCTTT. Protein product: CSLTTGGTEAFF.

About this clonotype: This may stem from a read error, because a much larger clone lies one nucleotide away. CDR3: CASSSEGEKLFF. The CDR3 coding sequence is TGTGCCAGCAGTTCCGAGGGGGAAAAACTGTTTTTT. V gene TRBV25-1 combines with J gene TRBJ1-4; D is possibly TRBD1 (5 bases). The CDR3 totals 12 residues. Trimming shortened V by 5 bases and J by 8 bases, and 9 bases separated the two germline ends. Looked up from germline, CDR1 is MGHDK and CDR2 is SYGVNS.

This clonotype has more than one count but fewer than ten. This chain joins TRBV7-9 and TRBJ2-7, with TRBD2 as a possible D gene (7 bases). V lost 7 bases and J 2 bases, leaving 12 bases between the germline ends. Germline V gene lookup returns CDR1 SEHNR and CDR2 FQNEAQ (reference sequence). This CDR3 is built from 13 residues. The CDR3 is CASTYGGPYEQYF. For the CDR3, the DNA is TGTGCCAGCACCTACGGGGGGCCCTACGAGCAGTACTTC.

The V gene is TRBV6-4, the J gene TRBJ1-6; D possibly corresponds to TRBD1 (5 bases). The CDR3 extends over 14 amino acids. Trimming cost V 2 bases and J 7 bases, with 9 bases left between them. The germline gives CDR1 MRHNA, CDR2 SNTAGT. The CDR3 DNA sequence: TGTGCCAGCAGTGACGGGGCCAACAATTCACCCCTCCACTTT. Its translation: CASSDGANNSPLHF.

The chain combines TRBV29-1 with TRBJ1-3, with D perhaps TRBD1 (5 bases). The CDR3 is 12 amino acids. The germline V gene has CDR1 SQVTM and CDR2 ANQGSEA. Trimming took 4 bases from V and 8 from J, leaving 12 bases between them. The CDR3 sequence is CSVVGGGDTIYF. The CDR3 nucleotides are TGCAGCGTTGTTGGGGGGGGGGACACCATATATTTT.

This clonotype was detected a few times. The rearrangement uses TRBV20-1 and TRBJ2-7; a weak D match, TRBD1 (6 bases). Germline assignment: CDR1 DFQATT and CDR2 SNEGSKA (reference sequence). The CDR3 extends over 14 amino acids. V was shortened by 6 bases and J by 6 bases, with 21 bases between the two germline ends. Here the CDR3 DNA reads TGCAGTGCAATGTTGCAGGGGTCTGCGGGCGAGCAGTACTTC. This translates into CSAMLQGSAGEQYF.

This chain connects TRBV7-2 to TRBJ1-5, with D uncertain. Germline V gene lookup returns CDR1 SGHTA and CDR2 FQGNSA. The CDR3 is 16 residues long. V was shortened by 1 base and J by 4 bases, with 14 bases between the two germline ends. The CDR3 here is CASSLGTTTQNQPQHF. The CDR3 nucleotides are TGTGCCAGCAGCTTAGGGACGACCACCCAAAATCAGCCCCAGCATTTT.

This clonotype has ten or more counts. The chain employs TRBV7-2 and TRBJ1-6, with D perhaps matching TRBD1 (6 bases). CDR1 is SGHTA, CDR2 FQGNSA, per germline. This CDR3 comprises 15 residues. With 5 bases removed from V and 7 bases from J, the gap between germline ends came to 15 bases. CDR3 nucleotide sequence: TGTGCCAGCAGCCCCAGAGCAGGGGCCAATTCACCCCTCCACTTT. This sequence encodes CASSPRAGANSPLHF.

This clonotype was picked up many times. The chain couples TRBV12-3 or TRBV12-4 to TRBJ1-4; no clear D gene. The length of the CDR3 is 13 residues. The V end lost 3 bases, the J end lost 7 bases, and 9 bases lay between the germline ends. The CDR3 DNA reads as TGTGCCAGCAGTTTGGCATTGTCTGAAAAACTGTTTTTT. Its protein is CASSLALSEKLFF.

This clonotype was picked up a small number of times. The V call is TRBV7-9, the J call TRBJ1-1, with TRBD1 matching 7 bases. The CDR3 extends over 17 amino acids. Germline CDR1 reads SEHNR; CDR2 reads FQNEAQ (reference sequence). V trimming: 2 bases; J trimming: 2 bases; junction bases outside the gene matches: 11. Written as DNA, the CDR3 is TGTGCCAGCAGCTTAAAGGGGGCCGGGACAGACAACACTGAAGCTTTCTTT. Encoded protein: CASSLKGAGTDNTEAFF.

The chain carries TRBV12-3 or TRBV12-4 and TRBJ2-7, with 11 positions matching TRBD2. This CDR3 has 15 residues. The V gene end was trimmed by 1 base and the J gene end by 5 bases; junction bases not matched to a gene: 4. CDR3 residues: CASSLGTSGSDEQYF. CDR3 DNA sequence: TGTGCCAGCAGTTTAGGTACTAGCGGGAGCGACGAGCAGTACTTC.

This clonotype showed up just a few times. V is TRBV19 and J is TRBJ1-1; D not resolved. CDR1 and CDR2 (germline): LNHDA, SQIVND (reference sequence). Trimming took off 3 bases at V and 5 bases at J, with 10 bases between the two ends. The CDR3 sequence is 13 residues long. In DNA form, the CDR3 reads TGTGCCAGTAGTATGACACCGGGGACTGAAGCTTTCTTT. Protein: CASSMTPGTEAFF.

Only one count was recorded for this clonotype. Possible read error: a much larger clone is one base away. This chain uses TRBV7-2 with TRBJ1-3; no definite D call. This CDR3 has 15 residues. Trimming left V 5 bases short and J 4 bases short, with 15 bases between. Looked up from germline, CDR1 is SGHTA and CDR2 is FQGNSA. For the CDR3, the DNA is TGTGCCAGCAGCCTTCGCCAGCTGACGGGAAACACCATATATTTT. It encodes CASSLRQLTGNTIYF.

This clonotype came up a few times. The J gene is TRBJ1-5, the V gene TRBV6-5; unclear D gene. CDR3 length: 15 amino acids. CDR1 is MNHEY and CDR2 is SVGAGI in the germline V gene. Deletions cut 6 bases from V and 12 bases from J, with 24 bases between. The CDR3 DNA is TGTGCCAGCAGCCCTTCCGGGCCGCGCTTAGAAGTCCAGCATTTT. It encodes CASSPSGPRLEVQHF.

This chain links TRBV7-2 with TRBJ1-2; 7 nucleotides match TRBD1. The length of the CDR3 is 14 residues. Germline loops: CDR1 SGHTA, CDR2 FQGNSA. J gave up 4 bases and V 5 bases, and 7 bases lay outside the gene matches. CDR3 coding DNA: TGTGCCAGCAGCACCTATACAGGGGCCTATGGCTACACCTTC. Translated: CASSTYTGAYGYTF.

The chain is built from TRBV9 and TRBJ1-1; D may be TRBD1 (5 bases). This CDR3 has 14 amino acids. Germline values: CDR1 SGDLS, CDR2 YYNGEE. V was shortened by 1 base and J by 2 bases, with 9 bases between the two germline ends. The CDR3 is CASSVRGDNTEAFF. The CDR3 DNA reads as TGTGCCAGCAGCGTAAGGGGAGACAACACTGAAGCTTTCTTT. Full variable domain (outside the CDR3, taken from reference TRBV9 and TRBJ1-1): DSGVTQTPKHLITATGQRVTLRCSPRSGDLSVYWYQQSLDQGLQFLIQYYNGEERAKGNILERFSAQQFPDLHSELNLSSLELGDSALYFCASSVRGDNTEAFFGQGTRLTVV.

This clonotype has ten or more counts. The chain has TRBV7-9 and TRBJ1-2; a possible D gene is TRBD1 (6 bases). The length of the CDR3 is 15 residues. Looked up from germline, CDR1 is SEHNR and CDR2 is FQNEAQ (reference sequence). With 5 bases removed from V and 1 base from J, the gap between germline ends came to 14 bases. The CDR3 reads CASSPPDSFNYGYTF. The CDR3 region has the DNA TGTGCCAGCAGCCCACCGGACAGCTTTAACTATGGCTACACCTTC.

V and J are TRBV9 and TRBJ1-3, with TRBD1 as a possible D gene (5 bases). V lost 0 bases and J 3 bases, leaving 16 bases between the germline ends. CDR1 is SGDLS, CDR2 YYNGEE, per germline. This CDR3 region has 17 residues. CDR3 nucleotide sequence: TGTGCCAGCAGCGTAGGGTCGGGGCAGGCATTTGGAAACACCATATATTTT. Translation: CASSVGSGQAFGNTIYF.